The 11 T cell receptor beta chains given below trace back to one sample, sequenced in a study of CD8 T cells in Susac syndrome. RNA was extracted with the RNeasy kit, and a quantity of about 0.45 to 1 ug was reverse transcribed using random hexamers. From the immunoSEQ multiplex PCR reads, TCRdb called clonotypes with MiXCR, one entry per CDR3 protein. The data show about 190,000 distinct CDR3 sequences, approximately 93% seen once. The specimen sequenced was CD4+ T cells from PBMCs. The receptors originated from a human donor in good health.

This clonotype was seen once. The chain uses TRBV11-2 and TRBJ1-1; TRBD1 agrees at 7 bases. CDR1 is SGHAT and CDR2 is FQNNGV in the germline V gene. The CDR3 has 15 amino acids. With V trimmed by 3 bases and J by 7 bases, 11 bases remained unmatched. This CDR3 is CASSFGRQGSLEAFF. CDR3 nucleotide sequence: TGTGCCAGCAGCTTCGGCCGACAGGGATCACTTGAAGCTTTCTTT.

This clonotype has just a few counts. J is TRBJ2-3 and V is TRBV7-2; D unclear. The CDR3 consists of 13 residues. V dropped 1 base and J dropped 3 bases, with 5 bases sitting between them. Germline CDR1 is SGHTA and CDR2 is FQGNSA. The CDR3 DNA is TGTGCCAGCAGCTTAGGGCCTACAGATACGCAGTATTTT. This translates into CASSLGPTDTQYF.

The chain has TRBV6-1 and TRBJ1-5; D perhaps matches TRBD1 (5 bases). The CDR3 length is 18 residues. Trimming stripped 8 bases from V and 2 bases from J, with 25 bases between. Germline loops: CDR1 MNHNS, CDR2 SASEGT. CDR3 coding DNA: TGTGCCAGCCTCGCCGCGGGGGGTTCTAAGTGGGGCAATCAGCCCCAGCATTTT. Encoded protein: CASLAAGGSKWGNQPQHF.

The chain joins TRBV20-1 to TRBJ2-7; D possibly uses TRBD1 or TRBD2 (6 bases each). CDR3 length: 12 residues. Germline V CDR1 and CDR2: DFQATT, SNEGSKA (reference sequence). V lost 3 bases to trimming and J lost 7 bases, with 13 bases between them. CDR3 sequence: CSARHWGAEQYV. The DNA for the CDR3 is TGCAGTGCTAGGCATTGGGGGGCGGAGCAGTACGTC.

J is TRBJ2-5 and V is TRBV29-1; D may be TRBD1 (6 bases). There are 13 residues in the CDR3. Trimming cost V 4 bases and J 5 bases, with 14 bases left between them. Germline V CDR1 and CDR2: SQVTM, ANQGSEA. The chain's CDR3 is CSVGPQGSETQYF. The CDR3 nucleotides are TGCAGCGTTGGTCCCCAGGGGAGTGAGACCCAGTACTTC.

This chain connects TRBV7-2 to TRBJ1-6; 8 bases match TRBD1. Per the germline V gene, CDR1 is SGHTA and CDR2 is FQGNSA. Germline trimming cut 6 bases from V and 10 bases from J; bases unmatched to any gene: 11. This CDR3 contains 15 residues. CDR3 amino acids: CASSRQGFRMSPLHF. CDR3 sequence (DNA): TGTGCCAGCAGTCGACAGGGGTTTAGGATGTCACCCCTCCACTTT.

This clonotype was recorded only once. The genes are TRBV20-1 and TRBJ1-4; D is undetermined. Germline lookup yields CDR1 DFQATT and CDR2 SNEGSKA (reference sequence). Trimming cost V 6 bases and J 5 bases, with 4 bases left between them. This CDR3 is built from 10 residues. This chain's CDR3 is CSAGNEKLFF. The CDR3, as DNA: TGCAGTGCCGGGAATGAAAAACTGTTTTTT.

The chain has TRBV7-2 and TRBJ2-1; 7 bases align to TRBD2. Germline lookup yields CDR1 SGHTA and CDR2 FQGNSA. The CDR3 runs to 14 residues. J gave up 4 bases and V 7 bases, and 7 bases lay outside the gene matches. CDR3 loop: CASKELASYNEQFF. The CDR3 nucleotides are TGTGCCAGCAAGGAACTAGCGTCTTACAATGAGCAGTTCTTC.

This clonotype was picked up one time. The chain is built from TRBV7-2 and TRBJ2-3, with 8 bases aligning to TRBD2. This CDR3 has 16 amino acids. The V and J ends lost 6 bases and 2 bases, in that order; junction bases with no gene match: 10. Per the germline V gene, CDR1 is SGHTA and CDR2 is FQGNSA. The DNA for the CDR3 is TGTGCCAGCAGTCCAAGGGCTAGCGGGTACACAGATACGCAGTATTTT. This translates into CASSPRASGYTDTQYF. Drawing the rest from reference TRBV7-2 and TRBJ2-3, the complete variable domain is GAGVSQSPSNKVTEKGKDVELRCDPISGHTALYWYRQSLGQGLEFLIYFQGNSAPDKSGLPSDRFSAERTGGSVSTLTIQRTQQEDSAVYLCASSPRASGYTDTQYFGPGTRLTVL.

The chain joins TRBV11-2 to TRBJ2-3; 8 nucleotides agree with TRBD2. From germline, CDR1 is SGHAT and CDR2 FQNNGV. The V gene end was trimmed by 8 bases and the J gene end by 1 base; junction bases not matched to a gene: 14. The length of the CDR3 is 17 residues. The CDR3 coding sequence is TGTGCCAGCCTGAGACGGGGGGGCCCCCACGGCACAGATACGCAGTATTTT. Protein sequence: CASLRRGGPHGTDTQYF.

This clonotype was seen only once. The chain uses TRBV4-1 and TRBJ1-2; D gene ambiguous. The germline V gene encodes CDR1 MGHRA and CDR2 YSYEKL. The CDR3 spans 15 residues. Trimming took off 1 base at V and 2 bases at J, with 11 bases between the two ends. The CDR3 region has the DNA TGCGCCAGCAGCCAAGGGAGAATCGCAAACTATGGCTACACCTTC. Amino acid sequence: CASSQGRIANYGYTF.